Following are 16 T cell receptor beta chains from one sample sequenced in a study of cytomegalovirus exposure and HLA in healthy donors. TCRdb's table, derived via immunoSEQ multiplex PCR, lists solely in-frame clones and lacks some. The data hold approximately 270,000 clones, with 90% observed a single time. The specimen sequenced was PBMCs. The receptors come from a woman younger than 30 in good health and CMV-seronegative.

This clone was counted a single time. The chain recombines TRBV11-2 with TRBJ1-2; D might be TRBD1 (5 bases). Trimming stripped 5 bases from V and 8 bases from J, with 18 bases between. This CDR3 region has 14 residues. Germline CDR1 and CDR2: SGHAT and FQNNGV. CDR3 protein: CASSPLWGEEGYTF. CDR3 in DNA: TGTGCCAGCAGCCCCCTGTGGGGGGAGGAGGGCTACACCTTC.

J is TRBJ2-3 and V is TRBV9; TRBD1 might be the D (6 bases). The V and J ends lost 3 bases and 4 bases respectively, with 18 bases between them. CDR3 length equals 16 residues. Germline V gene sequence: CDR1 SGDLS, CDR2 YYNGEE. Written as DNA, the CDR3 is TGTGCCAGCAGCGCCAGGGGAAGTGGCGCCCCAGATACGCAGTATTTT. Residues: CASSARGSGAPDTQYF. The full variable domain, its missing parts supplied by reference TRBV9 and TRBJ2-3, is DSGVTQTPKHLITATGQRVTLRCSPRSGDLSVYWYQQSLDQGLQFLIQYYNGEERAKGNILERFSAQQFPDLHSELNLSSLELGDSALYFCASSARGSGAPDTQYFGPGTRLTVL.

The chain combines TRBV5-6 with TRBJ1-2; D gene ambiguous. Trimming shortened V by 3 bases and J by 7 bases, and 16 bases separated the two germline ends. CDR3 length equals 14 residues. CDR1 is SGHDT, CDR2 YYEEEE, per germline. The CDR3 nucleotides read TGTGCCAGCAGCTCCTTCGACATTGGTTCTGGCTACACCTTC. Translating it yields CASSSFDIGSGYTF.

The chain links TRBV5-1 to TRBJ1-4; D perhaps matches TRBD1 (5 bases). Germline CDR1 is SGHRS and CDR2 is YFSETQ. The V end lost 3 bases, the J end lost 0 bases, and 9 bases lay between the germline ends. CDR3 size: 15 residues. CDR3 in amino acids: CASSSTGTTNEKLFF. The CDR3 DNA reads TGCGCCAGCAGCTCAACAGGAACAACTAATGAAAAACTGTTTTTT.

The table lists this clone with a count of one. J is TRBJ2-7 and V is TRBV2; TRBD1 aligns across 7 bases. Germline V CDR1 and CDR2: SNHLY, FYNNEI. J gave up 0 bases and V 6 bases, and 8 bases lay outside the gene matches. The CDR3 sequence is 15 residues long. The CDR3 DNA reads as TGTGCCAGCAGCCCCGGGACAGACAGCTCCTACGAGCAGTACTTC. This sequence encodes CASSPGTDSSYEQYF.

The rearrangement links TRBV6-5 to TRBJ2-4; tentative D call: TRBD1 (8 bases). Germline loops: CDR1 MNHEY, CDR2 SVGAGI. CDR3 length: 15 amino acids. Trimming stripped 6 bases from V and 1 base from J, with 13 bases between. Here the CDR3 DNA reads TGTGCCAGCAGCTTACAGGGGGGGGCCAAAAACATTCAGTACTTC. Translation gives CASSLQGGAKNIQYF.

This chain links TRBV6-5 with TRBJ2-5, with 9 bases that match TRBD1. CDR3 size: 14 residues. CDR1 is MNHEY, CDR2 SVGAGI, per germline. The ends lost 5 bases at V and 3 bases at J; junction bases unmatched: 4. The CDR3 coding sequence is TGTGCCAGCAGTCCCGGGACAGGGAAAGAGACCCAGTACTTC. Its protein product is CASSPGTGKETQYF.

The chain employs TRBV7-2 and TRBJ2-1; 9 nucleotides line up with TRBD2. CDR1 SGHTA and CDR2 FQGNSA come from the germline V gene. The CDR3 length is 14 residues. V shed 0 bases and J 9 bases; nucleotides not matched to a gene: 3. The CDR3 is CASSLALAGTEQFF. The CDR3, as DNA: TGTGCCAGCAGCTTAGCGCTAGCGGGGACTGAGCAGTTCTTC.

The gene calls are TRBV4-1 and TRBJ2-2; no firm D call. The germline CDR1 and CDR2 sequences are MGHRA and YSYEKL. CDR3 length: 12 residues. V was cut by 1 base and J by 6 bases, with 3 bases left in between. The CDR3 here is CASSQVSGELFF. The CDR3 DNA reads as TGCGCCAGCAGCCAAGTATCCGGGGAGCTGTTTTTT.

This clone was observed a handful of times. The rearrangement links TRBV19 to TRBJ1-2; D is unclear. Trimming removed 6 bases at V and 8 bases at J, with 16 bases between. Germline assignment: CDR1 LNHDA and CDR2 SQIVND (reference sequence). This CDR3 is built from 13 residues. DNA for the CDR3: TGTGCCAGTAGCCACGGACTTACGGAGGGCTACACCTTC. Translating gives CASSHGLTEGYTF.

The chain uses TRBV18 and TRBJ1-5; D may be TRBD1 (6 bases). CDR3 length equals 15 residues. Germline assignment: CDR1 KGHSH and CDR2 LQKENI. V dropped 6 bases and J dropped 3 bases, with 15 bases sitting between them. The CDR3 nucleotides read TGTGCCAGCTCTGACAGGTCCGACTTCAATCAGCCCCAGCATTTT. It specifies CASSDRSDFNQPQHF.

J is TRBJ2-3 and V is TRBV13; 7 nucleotides align to TRBD2. CDR1 is PRHDT and CDR2 is FYEKMQ in the germline V gene (reference sequence). The V gene end was trimmed by 3 bases and the J gene end by 3 bases; junction bases not matched to a gene: 3. The CDR3 totals 14 residues. The CDR3 is CASSFSGGTDTQYF. The CDR3, as DNA: TGTGCCAGCAGCTTTTCCGGGGGGACAGATACGCAGTATTTT. Variable domain in full (rest from reference TRBV13 and TRBJ2-3): AAGVIQSPRHLIKEKRETATLKCYPIPRHDTVYWYQQGPGQDPQFLISFYEKMQSDKGSIPDRFSAQQFSDYHSELNMSSLELGDSALYFCASSFSGGTDTQYFGPGTRLTVL.

The chain couples TRBV10-2 to TRBJ2-7; 8 bases fit TRBD1. The length of the CDR3 is 19 residues. J was trimmed by 1 base and V by 1 base; bases with no gene match: 15. Looked up from germline, CDR1 is WSHSY and CDR2 is SAAADI. Here the CDR3 reads CASSEFLQGASVVSYEQYF. The CDR3 DNA is TGCGCCAGCAGTGAGTTTCTGCAGGGGGCTTCCGTTGTATCCTACGAGCAGTACTTC.

V gene TRBV2 combines with J gene TRBJ1-6; TRBD1 is a possible D gene (5 bases). Between the trimmed V and J ends, which lost 7 bases and 0 bases, there was a span of 19 bases. Germline-derived CDR1 and CDR2 are SNHLY and FYNNEI. The CDR3 covers 18 residues. CDR3 loop: CASTGRSGEPSYNSPLHF. Written as DNA, the CDR3 is TGTGCCAGCACCGGGCGTTCGGGGGAACCCTCCTATAATTCACCCCTCCACTTT.

This clone was counted a single time. The chain carries TRBV9 and TRBJ2-3; 9 positions agree with TRBD2. The CDR3 has 18 amino acids. In germline, CDR1 is SGDLS, CDR2 YYNGEE. The junction had 16 bases not matched to a gene; V was cut back by 3 bases and J by 5 bases. This chain's CDR3 is CASSAHPPGGGAGDTQYF. The CDR3 DNA is TGTGCCAGCAGCGCGCACCCCCCTGGCGGGGGGGCCGGAGATACGCAGTATTTT.

On this clone itself: One end of the junction is discordant with germline, which a read error may explain. V gene TRBV7-7 combines with J gene TRBJ2-1, with 8 nucleotides matching TRBD2. The V gene's germline CDR1 is SSHAT and CDR2 FNYEAQ (reference sequence). The CDR3 covers 15 residues. CDR3 residues: CASSFYSGDYNEQFF. The CDR3 DNA reads as TGTGCTAGCAGCTTTTATAGCGGGGACTACAATGAGCAGTTCTTC.